A single sample is the source of the 14 T cell receptor beta chains below, sequenced in a study of T cells after yellow fever vaccination. A single record per CDR3 protein comes from TCRdb applying MiXCR to the 5' RACE reads. The table lists some 300,000 distinct CDR3 sequences, around 10% of them singletons. The material was CD4+ T cells sorted from PBMCs, obtained 5 days after the yellow fever booster vaccination. All receptors derive from a man aged 18 to 30 who received the YFV17D yellow fever vaccine.

This chain uses TRBV7-8 with TRBJ2-2; TRBD2 matches 9 bases. V was pared by 1 base and J by 6 bases, with 6 bases of the junction left unmatched. The CDR3 sequence is 16 residues long. The V gene's germline CDR1 is SGHVS and CDR2 FQNEAQ. In DNA, the CDR3 is TGTGCCAGCAGCTTAGTTGGCGGGGGGGCCCCCGGGGAGCTGTTTTTT. This encodes CASSLVGGGAPGELFF.

This clonotype was detected a few times. The V gene is TRBV2, the J gene TRBJ1-2, with 9 bases identical to TRBD1. V dropped 8 bases and J dropped 8; count of bases not matched to a gene: 6. Germline V gene sequence: CDR1 SNHLY, CDR2 FYNNEI. This CDR3 is built from 12 residues. CDR3 loop: CASRDRVPGYTF. The CDR3 DNA reads as TGTGCCAGCCGGGACAGGGTACCCGGCTACACCTTC.

The CDR3 DNA follows: TGTGCCAGCAATCGAAACGTATTAGATACGCAGTATTTT. Its translation: CASNRNVLDTQYF. The chain has TRBV9 and TRBJ2-3; no definite D call. This CDR3 is built from 13 residues. The V gene lost 6 bases and the J gene lost 5 bases, with 13 bases spanning the gap. Germline-derived CDR1 and CDR2 are SGDLS and YYNGEE.

V is TRBV15 and J is TRBJ2-7; D tentatively reads TRBD1 or TRBD2 (6 bases each). The V end lost 4 bases, the J end lost 5 bases, and 15 bases lay between the germline ends. This CDR3 has 14 residues. Germline values: CDR1 LNHNV, CDR2 YYDKDF (reference sequence). CDR3 coding DNA: TGTGCCACCAGCAAACTATCGGGGGCCCACGAGCAGTACGTC. Its protein product is CATSKLSGAHEQYV.

This clonotype was counted a few times. The chain couples TRBV7-9 to TRBJ2-7; D is possibly TRBD1 or TRBD2 (5 bases each). The V end lost 1 base, the J end lost 3 bases, and 13 bases lay between the germline ends. Germline lookup yields CDR1 SEHNR and CDR2 FQNEAQ (reference sequence). This CDR3 has 15 residues. The CDR3 is CASSLGTGASYEQYV. The CDR3 coding sequence is TGTGCCAGCAGCTTAGGTACCGGGGCGAGCTACGAGCAGTACGTC.

This clonotype was seen ten or more times. This chain connects TRBV4-2 to TRBJ2-5; 11 positions match TRBD2. The CDR3 has 18 residues. CDR1 is LGHNA and CDR2 is YNFKEQ in the germline V gene. The V and J ends lost 1 base and 5 bases, in that order; junction bases with no gene match: 12. The CDR3 sequence: CASSQGGLAGGQGETQYF. In DNA, the CDR3 is TGTGCCAGCAGCCAAGGGGGGCTAGCGGGGGGTCAGGGGGAGACCCAGTACTTC.

This clonotype was recorded a few times. The chain carries TRBV7-2 and TRBJ1-6; no reliable D call. Per germline, CDR1 SGHTA and CDR2 FQGNSA. V was clipped by 0 bases and J by 6 bases, with 9 bases between them. The CDR3 is 15 residues long. The CDR3 coding sequence is TGTGCCAGCAGCTTAGCTGGGATCGGTAATTCACCCCTCCACTTT. Translated: CASSLAGIGNSPLHF.

This sequence joins TRBV6-1 and TRBJ1-2, with a possible D match to TRBD1 (5 bases). Per the germline V gene, CDR1 is MNHNS and CDR2 is SASEGT. The V end was cut by 0 bases, the J end by 2 bases, with 13 bases between. The CDR3 spans 16 residues. In DNA form, the CDR3 reads TGTGCCAGCAGTGAAGCCCCCGGGGCAGGCAACTATGGCTACACCTTC. It yields the protein CASSEAPGAGNYGYTF.

The sample holds a few counts of this clonotype. The chain uses TRBV19 and TRBJ2-3; no clear D gene. Trimming left V 1 base short and J 4 bases short, with 9 bases between. This CDR3 is built from 14 residues. CDR1 and CDR2 (germline): LNHDA, SQIVND (reference sequence). CDR3 sequence reads: CASSIGALPDTQYF. The CDR3 nucleotides read TGTGCCAGTAGTATAGGAGCTCTCCCAGATACGCAGTATTTT.

This clonotype turned up a few times. The chain carries TRBV18 and TRBJ1-3; D is unresolved. The CDR3 runs to 17 residues. Trimming cost V 3 bases and J 2 bases, with 17 bases left between them. Germline lookup yields CDR1 KGHSH and CDR2 LQKENI. The CDR3 nucleotides are TGTGCCAGCTCACCGGGTGGAGGAGGTACAGCTGGAAACACCATATATTTT. Amino acid sequence: CASSPGGGGTAGNTIYF. Variable domain in full (rest from reference TRBV18 and TRBJ1-3): NAGVMQNPRHLVRRRGQEARLRCSPMKGHSHVYWYRQLPEEGLKFMVYLQKENIIDESGMPKERFSAEFPKEGPSILRIQQVVRGDSAAYFCASSPGGGGTAGNTIYFGEGSWLTVV.

The CDR3, as DNA: TGTGCCAGCAGCCAGGGACTTCGCAGGGATACGCAGTATTTT. It specifies CASSQGLRRDTQYF. This chain uses TRBV7-3 with TRBJ2-3; the D gene is possibly TRBD2 (6 bases). Germline V CDR1 and CDR2: SGHTA, FQGTGA. Trimming removed 5 bases from V and 6 bases from J, with 15 bases in between. CDR3 length equals 14 residues.

This chain joins TRBV20-1 and TRBJ1-5; 7 bases align to TRBD1. The germline V gene encodes CDR1 DFQATT and CDR2 SNEGSKA (reference sequence). J gave up 8 bases and V 6 bases, and 13 bases lay outside the gene matches. This CDR3 contains 14 residues. CDR3 DNA sequence: TGCAGTGCGATACAGGGGACGGGTGCGGAGCCCCAGCATTTT. It translates to CSAIQGTGAEPQHF.

This clonotype was counted many times. The chain links TRBV5-4 to TRBJ2-1; possible D gene TRBD1, 5 bases. Trimming removed 0 bases from V and 2 bases from J, with 9 bases in between. There are 15 residues in the CDR3. Germline V gives CDR1 SGHNT, CDR2 YYREEE (reference sequence). The CDR3 bases are TGTGCCAGCAGCTTGGGGCAGGGTACCTACAATGAGCAGTTCTTC. Translating it yields CASSLGQGTYNEQFF.

This clonotype appeared a few times. The gene calls are TRBV5-1 and TRBJ2-1, with TRBD2 matching over 13 bases. Germline V gene data show CDR1 as SGHRS and CDR2 as YFSETQ. This CDR3 has 16 residues. Unmatched junction bases numbered 10, after V lost 4 bases and J lost 9 bases. The CDR3 sequence: CASSPTGTSGVGEQFF. In DNA form, the CDR3 reads TGCGCCAGCAGCCCGACCGGGACTAGCGGGGTCGGTGAGCAGTTCTTC.